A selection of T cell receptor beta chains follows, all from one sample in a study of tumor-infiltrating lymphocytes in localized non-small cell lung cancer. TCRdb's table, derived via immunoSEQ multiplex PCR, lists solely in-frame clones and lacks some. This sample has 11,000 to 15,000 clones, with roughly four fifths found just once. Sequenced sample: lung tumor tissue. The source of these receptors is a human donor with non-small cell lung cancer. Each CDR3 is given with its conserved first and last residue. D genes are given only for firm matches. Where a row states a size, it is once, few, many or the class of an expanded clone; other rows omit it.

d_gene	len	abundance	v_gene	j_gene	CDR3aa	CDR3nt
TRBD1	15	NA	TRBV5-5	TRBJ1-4	CASSLGQGMNEKLFF	TGTGCCAGCAGCTTAGGACAGGGGATGAATGAAAAACTGTTTTTT
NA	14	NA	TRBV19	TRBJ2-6	CASRTGSGANVLTF	TGTGCCAGTAGGACAGGCTCTGGGGCCAACGTCCTGACTTTC
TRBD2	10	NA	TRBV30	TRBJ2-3	CAWAGTSYYF	TGTGCCTGGGCCGGGACTAGCTACTATTTT
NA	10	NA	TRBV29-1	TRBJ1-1	CSAKNTEAFF	TGCAGCGCTAAGAACACTGAAGCTTTCTTT
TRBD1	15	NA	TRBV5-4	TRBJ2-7	CASSLAQGDIYEQYF	TGTGCCAGCAGCTTGGCTCAGGGGGATATCTACGAGCAGTACTTC
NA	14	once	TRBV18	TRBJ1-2	CASSPSGLLGGYTF	TGTGCCAGCTCACCCAGCGGGCTCCTGGGAGGCTACACCTTC
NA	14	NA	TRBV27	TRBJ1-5	CASSHGYSNQPQHF	TGTGCCAGCTCCCACGGCTATAGCAATCAGCCCCAGCATTTT
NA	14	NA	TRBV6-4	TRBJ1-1	CASSEIAGNTEAFF	TGTGCCAGCAGTGAAATCGCCGGGAACACTGAAGCTTTCTTT
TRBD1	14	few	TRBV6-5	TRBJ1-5	CASSPTTGHQPQHF	TGTGCCAGCAGTCCCACGACAGGGCATCAGCCCCAGCATTTT
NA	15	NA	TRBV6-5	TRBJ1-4	CASSYTGQSSEKLFF	TGTGCCAGCAGTTACACCGGACAGAGTTCTGAAAAACTGTTTTTT
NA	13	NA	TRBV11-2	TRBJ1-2	CASSSVAAYGYTF	TGTGCCAGCAGCTCGGTAGCCGCCTATGGCTACACCTTC
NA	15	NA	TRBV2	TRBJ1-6	CASRERTGYNSPLHF	TGTGCCAGCAGAGAAAGGACGGGGTATAATTCACCCCTCCACTTT
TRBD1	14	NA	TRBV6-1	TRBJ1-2	CASSSGTGEYGYTF	TGTGCCAGCAGTTCCGGGACAGGGGAATATGGCTACACCTTC
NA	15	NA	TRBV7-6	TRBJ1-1	CASSISTGSNTEAFF	TGTGCCAGCAGCATAAGTACAGGGTCGAACACTGAAGCTTTCTTT
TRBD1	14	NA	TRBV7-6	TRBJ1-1	CASSLGGQGDEAFF	TGTGCCAGCAGCTTGGGGGGACAGGGTGATGAAGCTTTCTTT
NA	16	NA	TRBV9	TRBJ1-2	CASTGTLESPIGSCTF	TGTGCCAGCACCGGGACACTGGAATCCCCCATAGGGAGCTGCACCTTC
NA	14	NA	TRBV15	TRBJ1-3	CATSRDFSGNTIYF	TGTGCCACCAGCAGGGACTTCTCTGGAAACACCATATATTTT
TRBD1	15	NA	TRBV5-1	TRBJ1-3	CASSLAQGARNTIYF	TGCGCCAGCAGCTTGGCCCAGGGGGCAAGGAACACCATATATTTT
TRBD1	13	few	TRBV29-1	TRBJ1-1	CSVDRALNTEAFF	TGCAGCGTGGACAGGGCCCTGAACACTGAAGCTTTCTTT
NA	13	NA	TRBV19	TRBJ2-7	CASSSPTGREQYF	TGTGCCAGTAGTAGCCCGACAGGACGCGAGCAGTACTTC
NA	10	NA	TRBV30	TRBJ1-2	CACANYGYTF	TGTGCCTGCGCAAACTATGGCTACACCTTC
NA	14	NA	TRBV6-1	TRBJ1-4	CASSETKSPEKLFF	TGTGCCAGCAGTGAAACTAAATCCCCGGAAAAACTGTTTTTT
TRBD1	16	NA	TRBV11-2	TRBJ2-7	CASSLDFGQGTYEQYF	TGTGCCAGCAGCTTAGATTTCGGACAGGGGACCTACGAGCAGTACTTC
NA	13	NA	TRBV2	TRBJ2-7	CASSVPGSWEQYF	TGTGCCAGCAGTGTACCGGGTTCGTGGGAGCAGTACTTC
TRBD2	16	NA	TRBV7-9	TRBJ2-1	CASSHGLAGGQNEQFF	TGTGCCAGCAGCCATGGACTAGCGGGGGGGCAGAATGAGCAGTTCTTC
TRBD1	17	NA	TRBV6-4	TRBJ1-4	CASSDPDRATTNEKLFF	TGTGCCAGCAGTGACCCGGACAGGGCGACAACTAATGAAAAACTGTTTTTT
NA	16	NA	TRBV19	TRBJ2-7	CASSLRPGQRSYEQYF	TGTGCCAGTAGTCTTAGACCGGGACAACGCTCCTACGAGCAGTACTTC
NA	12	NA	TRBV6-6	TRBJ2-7	CASSYPTSEQYF	TGTGCCAGCAGTTACCCTACTAGCGAGCAGTACTTC
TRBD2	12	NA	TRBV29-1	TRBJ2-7	CSVAGGAYEQYF	TGCAGCGTCGCCGGGGGGGCGTACGAGCAGTACTTC
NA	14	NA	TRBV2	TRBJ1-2	CASSASQGTGGYTF	TGTGCCAGCAGTGCAAGCCAGGGAACGGGTGGCTACACCTTC
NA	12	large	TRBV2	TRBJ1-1	CASSRGGASAFF	TGTGCCAGCAGTCGGGGGGGCGCATCAGCTTTCTTT
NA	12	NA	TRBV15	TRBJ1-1	CATSRENTEAFF	TGTGCCACCAGCAGAGAAAACACTGAAGCTTTCTTT
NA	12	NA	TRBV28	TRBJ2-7	CASSLRTHEQYF	TGTGCCAGCAGTTTACGGACGCACGAGCAGTACTTC
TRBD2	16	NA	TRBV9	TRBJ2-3	CASSPLAGGLTDTQYF	TGTGCCAGCAGCCCACTAGCGGGGGGTCTCACAGATACGCAGTATTTT
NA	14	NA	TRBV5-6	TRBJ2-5	CASSIGTHQETQYF	TGTGCCAGCAGCATTGGGACACATCAAGAGACCCAGTACTTC
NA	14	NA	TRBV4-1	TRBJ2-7	CASSPMRSSYEQYF	TGCGCCAGCAGTCCAATGAGGAGCTCCTACGAGCAGTACTTC
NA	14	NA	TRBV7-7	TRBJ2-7	CASSAIRELYEQYF	TGTGCTAGCAGCGCGATCCGGGAGCTCTACGAGCAGTACTTC
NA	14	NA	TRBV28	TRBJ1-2	CASSPPQRPYGYTF	TGTGCCAGCAGTCCCCCCCAAAGGCCCTATGGCTACACCTTC
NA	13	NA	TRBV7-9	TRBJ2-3	CASYGLDTDTQYF	TGTGCCAGCTACGGGTTAGACACAGATACGCAGTATTTT
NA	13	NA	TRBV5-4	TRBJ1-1	CASSRLGDTEAFF	TGTGCCAGCAGTCGGTTAGGGGACACTGAAGCTTTCTTT
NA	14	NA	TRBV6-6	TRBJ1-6	CASIKDGGNSPLHF	TGTGCCAGCATCAAAGACGGGGGTAATTCACCCCTCCACTTT
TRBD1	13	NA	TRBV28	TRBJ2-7	CASSPGQGGEQYF	TGTGCCAGCAGTCCAGGACAGGGTGGCGAGCAGTACTTC
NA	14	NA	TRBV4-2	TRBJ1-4	CASSPRRINEKLFF	TGTGCCAGCAGCCCCCGGCGGATTAATGAAAAACTGTTTTTT
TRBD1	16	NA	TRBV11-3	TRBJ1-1	CASSPGRGTGMTEAFF	TGTGCCAGCAGCCCAGGACGGGGGACAGGGATGACTGAAGCTTTCTTT
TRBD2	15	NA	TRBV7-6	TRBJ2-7	CASSPVGSGMVVQYF	TGTGCCAGCAGCCCGGTGGGTAGCGGGATGGTAGTGCAGTACTTC
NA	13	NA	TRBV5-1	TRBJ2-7	CASSPAGRYEQYF	TGCGCCAGCAGCCCGGCGGGACGCTACGAGCAGTACTTC
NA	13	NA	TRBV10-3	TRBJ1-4	CAISEGRSEKLFF	TGTGCCATCAGTGAAGGGAGGAGTGAAAAACTGTTTTTT
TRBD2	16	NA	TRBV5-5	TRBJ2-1	CASSLLRLAGWNEQFF	TGTGCCAGCAGCTTGTTGAGACTAGCGGGATGGAATGAGCAGTTCTTC